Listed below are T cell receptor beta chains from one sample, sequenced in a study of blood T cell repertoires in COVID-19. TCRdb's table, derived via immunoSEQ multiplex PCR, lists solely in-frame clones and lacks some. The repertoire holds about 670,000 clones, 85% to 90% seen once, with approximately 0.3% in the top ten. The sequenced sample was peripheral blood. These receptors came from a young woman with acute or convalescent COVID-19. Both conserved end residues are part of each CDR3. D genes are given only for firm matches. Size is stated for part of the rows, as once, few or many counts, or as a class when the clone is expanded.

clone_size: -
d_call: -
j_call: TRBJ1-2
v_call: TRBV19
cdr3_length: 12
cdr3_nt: TGTGCCAGTAGTATGACGGGTTATGGCTACACCTTC
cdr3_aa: CASSMTGYGYTF

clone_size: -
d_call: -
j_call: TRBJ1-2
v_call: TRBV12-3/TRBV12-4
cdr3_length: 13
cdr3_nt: TGTGCCAGCAGCCAAGGACTGAACTATGGCTACACCTTC
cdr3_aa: CASSQGLNYGYTF

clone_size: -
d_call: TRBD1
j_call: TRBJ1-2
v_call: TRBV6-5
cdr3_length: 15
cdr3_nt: TGTGCCAGCAGTACGGGACAGGGGCCAAACTATGGCTACACCTTC
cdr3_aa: CASSTGQGPNYGYTF

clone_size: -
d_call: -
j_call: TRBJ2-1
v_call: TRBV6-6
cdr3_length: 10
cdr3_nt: TGTGCCAGCGGAGACAATGAGCAGTTCTTC
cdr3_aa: CASGDNEQFF

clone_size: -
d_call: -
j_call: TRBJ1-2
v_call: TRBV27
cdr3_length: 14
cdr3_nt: TGTGCCAGCAGTCAGCGGGGGCGCTTGGATGGCTACACCTTC
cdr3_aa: CASSQRGRLDGYTF

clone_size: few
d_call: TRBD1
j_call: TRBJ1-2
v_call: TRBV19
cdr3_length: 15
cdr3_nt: TGTGCCAGTAGTACCCAGGGACAGGGGGCGAGGGGCTACACCTTC
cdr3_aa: CASSTQGQGARGYTF

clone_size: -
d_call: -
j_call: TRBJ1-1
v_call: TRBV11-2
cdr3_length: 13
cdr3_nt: TGTGCCAGCAGCTTGAGACAGGCCGCTGAAGCTTTCTTT
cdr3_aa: CASSLRQAAEAFF

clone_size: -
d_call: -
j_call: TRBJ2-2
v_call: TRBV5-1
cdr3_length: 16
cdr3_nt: TGCGCCAGCAGCTTGGTAGGCGGTACATGGACCGGGGAGCTGTTTTTT
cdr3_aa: CASSLVGGTWTGELFF

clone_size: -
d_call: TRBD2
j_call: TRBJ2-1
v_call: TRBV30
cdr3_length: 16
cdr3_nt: TGTGCCTGGAGTCCCCTAGCGGGGGGGCTTATCTACGGCATGATCTTC
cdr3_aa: CAWSPLAGGLIYGMIF

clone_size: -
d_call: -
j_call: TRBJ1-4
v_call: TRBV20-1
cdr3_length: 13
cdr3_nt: TGCAGTGCTAGTACAGGCTTTGATGAAAAACTGTTTTTT
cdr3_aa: CSASTGFDEKLFF

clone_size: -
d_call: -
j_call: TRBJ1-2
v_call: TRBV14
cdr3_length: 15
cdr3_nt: TGTGCCAGCAGCCAAAATCCGGGACTGAGCTATGGCTACACCTTC
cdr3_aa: CASSQNPGLSYGYTF

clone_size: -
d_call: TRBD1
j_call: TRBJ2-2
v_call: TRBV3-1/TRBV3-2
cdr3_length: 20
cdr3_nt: TGTGCCAGCAGCCCTCCCCGTGGACAGGGGGCCTTACCGAACACCGGGGAGCTGTTTTTT
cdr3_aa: CASSPPRGQGALPNTGELFF

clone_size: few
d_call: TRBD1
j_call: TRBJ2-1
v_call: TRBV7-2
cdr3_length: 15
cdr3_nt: TGTGCCAGCAGCTATGGACAGGGCAACTACAATGAGCAGTTCTTC
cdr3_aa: CASSYGQGNYNEQFF

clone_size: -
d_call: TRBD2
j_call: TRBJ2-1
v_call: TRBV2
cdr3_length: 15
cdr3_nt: TGTGCCAGCAGACCCCGGACTAGCGTCTACAATGAGCAGTTCTTC
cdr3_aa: CASRPRTSVYNEQFF

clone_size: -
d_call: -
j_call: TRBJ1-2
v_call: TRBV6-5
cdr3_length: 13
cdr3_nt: TGTGCCAGCGGGCCGGGGGGGGATTATGGCTACACCTTC
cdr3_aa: CASGPGGDYGYTF

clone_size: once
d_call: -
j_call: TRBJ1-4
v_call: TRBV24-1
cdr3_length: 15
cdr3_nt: TGTGCCACCAACTTGGACAGAGCAACTAATGAAAAACTGTTTTTT
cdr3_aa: CATNLDRATNEKLFF

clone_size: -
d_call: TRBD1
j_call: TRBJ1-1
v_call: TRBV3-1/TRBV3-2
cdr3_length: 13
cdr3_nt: TGTGCCAGCAGAGGGGGCGTCAGCACTGAAGCTTTCTTT
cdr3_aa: CASRGGVSTEAFF

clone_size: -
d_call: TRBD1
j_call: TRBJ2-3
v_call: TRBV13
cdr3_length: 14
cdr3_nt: TGTGCCAGCAGCACCTCGACAGGGCCAGATACGCAGTATTTT
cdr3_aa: CASSTSTGPDTQYF

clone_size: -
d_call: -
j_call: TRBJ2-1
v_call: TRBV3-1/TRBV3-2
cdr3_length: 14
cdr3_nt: TGTGCCAGCAGCCAAGTCGTTGGGGGCGCTGAGCAGTTCTTC
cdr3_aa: CASSQVVGGAEQFF

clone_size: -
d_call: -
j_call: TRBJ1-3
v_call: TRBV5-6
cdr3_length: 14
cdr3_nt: TGTGCCAGCAGCTTCGGCAGGGGAAGAAACACCATATATTTT
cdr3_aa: CASSFGRGRNTIYF

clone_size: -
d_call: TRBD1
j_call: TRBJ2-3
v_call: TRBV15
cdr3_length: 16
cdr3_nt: TGTGCCACCAGCAGATCCCGGGACAGCCTCACAGATACGCAGTATTTT
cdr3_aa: CATSRSRDSLTDTQYF

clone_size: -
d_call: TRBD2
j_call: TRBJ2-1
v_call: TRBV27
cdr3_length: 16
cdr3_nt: TGTGCCAGCAGTTTGAGACTCGGACTAGCGGGGGGGCGGCCGTTCTTC
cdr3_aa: CASSLRLGLAGGRPFF

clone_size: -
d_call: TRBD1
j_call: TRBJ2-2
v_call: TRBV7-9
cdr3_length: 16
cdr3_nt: TGTGCCAGCAGCTTAGGGGGGACAGCGAACACCGGGGAGCTGTTTTTT
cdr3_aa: CASSLGGTANTGELFF

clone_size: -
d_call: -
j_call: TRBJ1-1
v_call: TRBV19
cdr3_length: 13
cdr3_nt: TGTGCCAGTACGCCAGGTTGGGACACTGAAGCTTTCTTT
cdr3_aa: CASTPGWDTEAFF

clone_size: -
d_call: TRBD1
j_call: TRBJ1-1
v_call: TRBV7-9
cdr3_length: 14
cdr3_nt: TGTGCCAGCAGCTTTTCTGGGCAGGGGGTCGGAGCTTTCTTT
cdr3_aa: CASSFSGQGVGAFF

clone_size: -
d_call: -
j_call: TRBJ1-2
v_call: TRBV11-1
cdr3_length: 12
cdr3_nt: TGTGCCAGCAGCCCTACTGGTAGAGGCTACACCTTC
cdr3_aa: CASSPTGRGYTF

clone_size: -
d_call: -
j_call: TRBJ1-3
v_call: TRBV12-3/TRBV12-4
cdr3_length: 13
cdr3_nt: TGTGCCAGCAGTTTTACAGGGGGAAACACCATATATTTT
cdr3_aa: CASSFTGGNTIYF

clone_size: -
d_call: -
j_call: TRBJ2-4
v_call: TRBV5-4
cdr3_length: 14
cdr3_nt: TGTGCCACCTCCCCGGGTGTCGCCAAAAACATTCAGTACTTC
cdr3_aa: CATSPGVAKNIQYF